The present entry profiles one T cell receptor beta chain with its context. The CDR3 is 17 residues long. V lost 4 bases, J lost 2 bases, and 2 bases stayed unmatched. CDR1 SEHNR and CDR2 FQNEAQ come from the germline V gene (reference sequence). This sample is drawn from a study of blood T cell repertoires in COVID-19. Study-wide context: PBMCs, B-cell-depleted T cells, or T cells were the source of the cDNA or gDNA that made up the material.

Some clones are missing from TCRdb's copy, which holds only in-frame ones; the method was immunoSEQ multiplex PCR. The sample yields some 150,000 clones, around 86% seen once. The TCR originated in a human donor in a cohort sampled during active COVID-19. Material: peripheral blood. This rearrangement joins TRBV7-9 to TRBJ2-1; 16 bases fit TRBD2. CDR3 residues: CASSSGLAGGTYNEQFF. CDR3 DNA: TGTGCCAGCAGCTCGGGACTAGCGGGGGGGACCTACAATGAGCAGTTCTTC.